This entry describes one TCR beta chain. Germline CDR1 and CDR2: MDHEN and SYDVKM. Trimming shortened V by 1 base and J by 1 base, and 10 bases separated the two germline ends. The CDR3 has 15 amino acids. This specimen belongs to a study of blood T cell repertoires in COVID-19. Study as a whole: The analysed material was cDNA or gDNA that came from T cells, B-cell-depleted T cells, or PBMCs.

Source study methods: Researchers report that nucleated cell counts were estimated from reference gene primer amplification. Sequencing used immunoSEQ multiplex PCR; TCRdb keeps in-frame clones, though not all of them. V and J calls and clone size are given by that table; D and trimming were obtained from the DNA. Among about 260,000 clones listed, 84% were seen once. Sequencing was performed on PBMCs or T cells enriched from blood (not recorded which). The clonotype comes from a man aged 30 to 39 with acute COVID-19. The V gene is TRBV28, the J gene TRBJ1-1; D remains ambiguous. The CDR3 nucleotides are TGTGCCAGCAGTTTATCGTCCCCGGGGAACACTGAAGCTTTCTTT. Its protein product is CASSLSSPGNTEAFF.